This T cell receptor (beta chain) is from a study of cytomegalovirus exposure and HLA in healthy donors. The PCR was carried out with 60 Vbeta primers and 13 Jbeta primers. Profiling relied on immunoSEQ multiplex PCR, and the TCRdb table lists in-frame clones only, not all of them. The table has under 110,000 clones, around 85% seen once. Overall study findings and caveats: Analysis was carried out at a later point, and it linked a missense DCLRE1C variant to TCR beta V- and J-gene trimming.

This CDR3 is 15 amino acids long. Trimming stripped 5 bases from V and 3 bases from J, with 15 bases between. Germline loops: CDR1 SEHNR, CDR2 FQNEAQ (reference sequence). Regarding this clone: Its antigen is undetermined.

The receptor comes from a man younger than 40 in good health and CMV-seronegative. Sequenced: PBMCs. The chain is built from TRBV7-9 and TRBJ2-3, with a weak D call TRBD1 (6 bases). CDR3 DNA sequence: TGTGCCAGCAGCCTAACAGGGTTTGGGACAGATACGCAGTATTTT. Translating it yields CASSLTGFGTDTQYF.